This TCR beta chain was retrieved from a study of PD-1 blockade in classical Hodgkin lymphoma. Study-wide results and caveats: Complete responders' diversity at baseline resembled that of newly diagnosed patients.

Assay used: immunoSEQ multiplex PCR; TCRdb lists only in-frame clones, some missing. The table lists 15,000 to 20,000 clones, around four fifths of them singletons. Noted time point: cycle 4 day 1 (C4D1), after six to seven weeks of nivolumab. Autologous stem cell transplantation was followed by relapse in every patient, and brentuximab vedotin exposure varied. The CD4+ T cells used were purified from thawed PBMCs through magnetic negative selection. Concerning this clone: Its antigen is not identified.

Sequenced here: CD4+ T cells from blood, sampled before the fourth cycle of nivolumab. The clonotype was recovered from a human donor with classical Hodgkin lymphoma.

The DNA of the CDR3 is TGTGCCAGCAGTTCCTGGACAGGGGGCAACGAGCAGTACTTC. It codes for CASSSWTGGNEQYF. The rearrangement uses TRBV28 and TRBJ2-7; 11 bases are shared with TRBD1. The germline V gene has CDR1 MDHEN and CDR2 SYDVKM. Trimming cost V 4 bases and J 5 bases; bases outside gene matches: 4. This CDR3 comprises 14 residues. Full variable domain (missing parts from reference TRBV28 and TRBJ2-7): DVKVTQSSRYLVKRTGEKVFLECVQDMDHENMFWYRQDPGLGLRLIYFSYDVKMKEKGDIPEGYSVSREKKERFSLILESASTNQTSMYLCASSSWTGGNEQYFGPGTRLTVT.